The 15 T cell receptor beta chains presented below share a single source sample, sequenced in a study of cytomegalovirus exposure and HLA in healthy donors. Primers: 60 Vbeta forward and 13 Jbeta reverse. Method: immunoSEQ multiplex PCR; TCRdb's copy keeps in-frame clones and lacks some. The table shows roughly 150,000 clones, with approximately 82% occurring only once. The material sequenced was PBMCs. These receptors originate from a male donor in good health and CMV-seronegative.

This clone has a single count. This chain connects TRBV5-1 to TRBJ2-5; 9 bases map to TRBD2. From germline, CDR1 is SGHRS and CDR2 YFSETQ. Trimming cost V 0 bases and J 5 bases; bases outside gene matches: 8. The CDR3 is 16 amino acids. The CDR3 is CASSLEGSGGWETQYF. CDR3 bases: TGCGCCAGCAGCTTGGAGGGTAGCGGGGGATGGGAGACCCAGTACTTC.

V gene TRBV4-2 combines with J gene TRBJ2-2, with D perhaps matching TRBD2 (5 bases). The germline V and J ends were trimmed by 0 bases and 6 bases, with 11 bases remaining between them. The CDR3 runs 15 residues. The V gene's germline CDR1 is LGHNA and CDR2 YNFKEQ. The CDR3 sequence is CASSQEVGVPGELFF. The CDR3 DNA sequence: TGTGCCAGCAGCCAAGAGGTCGGGGTCCCCGGGGAGCTGTTTTTT.

This chain's CDR3 is CASSGDRGGSSGNTIYF. Here the CDR3 DNA reads TGTGCCAGCAGTGGAGACAGGGGAGGTTCCTCTGGAAACACCATATATTTT. The chain employs TRBV6-1 and TRBJ1-3, with 8 bases fitting TRBD1. In germline, CDR1 is MNHNS, CDR2 SASEGT. CDR3 size: 17 residues. Trimming at V came to 4 bases and at J to 0 bases, leaving 8 bases not matched to a gene.

J is TRBJ2-3 and V is TRBV4-3; 11 bases line up with TRBD2. V trimming: 4 bases; J trimming: 5 bases; junction bases outside the gene matches: 5. CDR3 length equals 15 residues. Per the germline V gene, CDR1 is LGHNA and CDR2 is YSLEER. CDR3 DNA sequence: TGCGCCAGCAGCCCCGGGACTAGCGGTCTAGATACGCAGTATTTT. It translates to CASSPGTSGLDTQYF.

The gene calls are TRBV7-2 and TRBJ2-3; 12 nucleotides align to TRBD1. V lost 0 bases and J lost 5; bases outside the gene matches: 3. Germline V gene sequence: CDR1 SGHTA, CDR2 FQGNSA. The CDR3 has 16 amino acids. The CDR3 DNA reads TGTGCCAGCAGCTTAGCGGGGACAGGGGGCAGAGATACGCAGTATTTT. As protein: CASSLAGTGGRDTQYF.

This clone was counted between two and nine times. The chain links TRBV30 to TRBJ2-7; a possible D gene is TRBD1 (5 bases). Per germline, CDR1 GTSNPN and CDR2 SVGIG (reference sequence). The CDR3 consists of 12 residues. V was shortened by 8 bases and J by 1 base, with 12 bases between the two germline ends. The chain's CDR3 is CARGKGSYEQYF. The CDR3 DNA reads as TGTGCCAGGGGTAAGGGTTCCTACGAGCAGTACTTC.

The V call is TRBV28, the J call TRBJ2-4, with D maybe TRBD2 (5 bases). The germline V gene encodes CDR1 MDHEN and CDR2 SYDVKM. This CDR3 has 12 residues. The V end lost 6 bases, the J end lost 9 bases, and 12 bases lay between the germline ends. The CDR3 DNA reads TGTGCCAGCAGGGACTCGGCCGGCATTCAGTACTTC. It specifies CASRDSAGIQYF.

The chain carries TRBV5-5 and TRBJ1-4, with 7 bases aligning to TRBD1. Germline V gene data show CDR1 as SGHKS and CDR2 as YYEKEE (reference sequence). The CDR3 contains 18 residues. The ends lost 1 base at V and 5 bases at J; junction bases unmatched: 14. The CDR3 loop reads CASSLFMVDREANEKLFF. CDR3 coding DNA: TGTGCCAGCAGCTTGTTTATGGTCGACAGGGAGGCGAATGAAAAACTGTTTTTT.

The V and J genes are TRBV4-1 and TRBJ2-3, with 8 bases matching TRBD2. V lost 1 base, J lost 8 bases, and 8 bases stayed unmatched. The CDR3 runs 15 residues. From germline, CDR1 is MGHRA and CDR2 YSYEKL. This CDR3 reads CASSQVTGAGGTQYF. The CDR3 DNA follows: TGCGCCAGCAGCCAAGTTACGGGGGCGGGAGGTACGCAGTATTTT.

V is TRBV7-8 and J is TRBJ2-5; D perhaps matches TRBD2 (6 bases). Germline CDR1 SGHVS, CDR2 FQNEAQ. This CDR3 contains 14 residues. The V end was cut by 4 bases, the J end by 1 base, with 10 bases between. CDR3 in DNA: TGTGCCAGCAGCTCCGGGGAGGTCCAAGAGACCCAGTACTTC. Its translation: CASSSGEVQETQYF.

The chain couples TRBV30 to TRBJ2-7; tentatively, D is TRBD2 (6 bases). The V gene lost 3 bases and the J gene lost 4 bases, with 16 bases spanning the gap. CDR3 length equals 14 residues. Germline V CDR1 and CDR2: GTSNPN, SVGIG (reference sequence). The CDR3 bases are TGTGCCTGGAGCGGCCCAGGGAGGAGATACGAGCAGTACTTC. As protein: CAWSGPGRRYEQYF.

V is TRBV11-2 and J is TRBJ2-7; TRBD1 matches 10 bases. The CDR3 length is 15 residues. CDR1 and CDR2 from the germline V gene are SGHAT and FQNNGV. V was pared by 4 bases and J by 2 bases, with 5 bases of the junction left unmatched. The CDR3, as DNA: TGTGCCAGCAGCTCTCCCGGGACAGGGGCCTACGAGCAGTACTTC. Translating gives CASSSPGTGAYEQYF.

The sample holds one count of this clone. V usage is TRBV19 and J usage is TRBJ2-7; unclear D gene. CDR1 LNHDA and CDR2 SQIVND come from the germline V gene (reference sequence). The V end was cut by 1 base, the J end by 2 bases, with 12 bases between. This CDR3 is 15 amino acids long. The DNA for the CDR3 is TGTGCCAGTAGTATAGTAGGCGGAACCACCTACGAGCAGTACTTC. This gives the protein CASSIVGGTTYEQYF.

The chain combines TRBV25-1 with TRBJ1-5, with D possibly matching TRBD1 (5 bases). CDR3 length: 17 amino acids. V lost 3 bases, J lost 3 bases, and 18 bases lay in between. The V gene's germline CDR1 is MGHDK and CDR2 SYGVNS. This CDR3 reads CASSDWSGQGNNQPQHF. The CDR3, as DNA: TGTGCCAGCAGTGATTGGTCAGGCCAGGGCAACAATCAGCCCCAGCATTTT.

V is TRBV7-2 and J is TRBJ2-5, with TRBD1 identical over 11 bases. The DNA end is more similar to TRBJ2-7, so the J call may be wrong. This CDR3 region has 16 residues. Germline lookup yields CDR1 SGHTA and CDR2 FQGNSA. The DNA for the CDR3 is TGTGCCAGCGGGTTCCCGGACAGGGGGCTTTCCTACGAGCAGTACTTC. Translating it yields CASGFPDRGLSYEQYF.